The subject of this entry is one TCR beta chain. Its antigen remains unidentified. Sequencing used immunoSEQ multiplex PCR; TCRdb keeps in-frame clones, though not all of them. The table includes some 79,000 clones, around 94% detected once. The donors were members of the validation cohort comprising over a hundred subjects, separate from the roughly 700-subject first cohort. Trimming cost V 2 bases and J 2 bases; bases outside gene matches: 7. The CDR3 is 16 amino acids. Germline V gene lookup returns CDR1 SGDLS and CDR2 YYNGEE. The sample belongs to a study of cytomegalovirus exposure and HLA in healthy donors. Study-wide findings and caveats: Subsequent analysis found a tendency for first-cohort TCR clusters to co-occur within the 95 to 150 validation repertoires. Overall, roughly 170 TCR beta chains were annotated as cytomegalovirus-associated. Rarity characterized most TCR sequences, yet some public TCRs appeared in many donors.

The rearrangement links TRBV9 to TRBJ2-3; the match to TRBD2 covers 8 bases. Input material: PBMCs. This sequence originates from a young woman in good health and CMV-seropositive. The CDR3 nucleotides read TGTGCCAGCAGCGTGGGTAGCGGGGCCTTCACAGATACGCAGTATTTT. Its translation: CASSVGSGAFTDTQYF.